The clone carrying this T cell receptor (beta chain) turned up a few times. Its antigen is undetermined. TCRdb reprocessed the RT-PCR reads via MiXCR and lists one record per CDR3 protein. Among 300,000 to 350,000 distinct CDR3 sequences listed, around 20% were seen once. The data stem from a study of response to subunit inactivated influenza vaccine. General study points: The authors suggested that few new T cells are recruited per seasonal influenza vaccination.

The V and J ends lost 6 bases and 7 bases respectively, with 9 bases between them. Germline V CDR1 and CDR2: DFQATT, SNEGSKA (reference sequence). The CDR3 spans 10 residues. This clonotype was obtained from a man aged 50-75 years who received an inactivated influenza vaccine. This rearrangement joins TRBV20-1 to TRBJ1-2; D is perhaps TRBD1 (6 bases). The specimen was PBMCs from blood, collected less than 22 months after vaccination. The DNA of the CDR3 is TGCAGTGCCCCGGGGGCTGGCTACACCTTC. This codes for CSAPGAGYTF.